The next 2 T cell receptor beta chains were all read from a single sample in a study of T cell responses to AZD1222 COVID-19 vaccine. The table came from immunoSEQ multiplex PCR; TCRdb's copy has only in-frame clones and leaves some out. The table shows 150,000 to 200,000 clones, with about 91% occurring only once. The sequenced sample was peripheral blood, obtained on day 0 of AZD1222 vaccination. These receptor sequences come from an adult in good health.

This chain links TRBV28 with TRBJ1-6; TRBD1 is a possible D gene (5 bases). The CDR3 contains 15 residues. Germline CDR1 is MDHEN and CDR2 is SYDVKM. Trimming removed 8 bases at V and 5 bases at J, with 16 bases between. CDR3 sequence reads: CASEGSGNHNSPLHF. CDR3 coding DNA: TGTGCCAGCGAAGGGTCAGGGAACCATAATTCACCCCTCCACTTT.

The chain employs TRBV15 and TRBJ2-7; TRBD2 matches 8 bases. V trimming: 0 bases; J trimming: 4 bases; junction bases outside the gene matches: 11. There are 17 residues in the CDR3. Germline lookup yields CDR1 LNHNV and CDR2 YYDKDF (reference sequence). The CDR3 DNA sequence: TGTGCCACCAGCAGAGAGGGCAAGTCTAGCGGGTCATACGAGCAGTACTTC. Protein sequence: CATSREGKSSGSYEQYF.